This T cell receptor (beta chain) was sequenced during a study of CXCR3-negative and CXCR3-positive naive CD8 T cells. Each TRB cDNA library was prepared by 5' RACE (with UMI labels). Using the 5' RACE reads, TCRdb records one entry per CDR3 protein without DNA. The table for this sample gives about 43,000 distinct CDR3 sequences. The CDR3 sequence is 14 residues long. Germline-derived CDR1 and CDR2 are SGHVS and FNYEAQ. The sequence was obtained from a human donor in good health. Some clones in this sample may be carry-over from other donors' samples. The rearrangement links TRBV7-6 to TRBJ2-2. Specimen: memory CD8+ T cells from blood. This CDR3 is CASSFSVDHGELFF.